A single sample gave rise to the 8 T cell receptor beta chains below, sequenced in a study of naive CD8 T cells in extremely preterm neonates. Deliveries were elective term cesareans at roughly 37-42 weeks, with no labor or membrane rupture. This table comes from immunoSEQ multiplex PCR, and its TCRdb copy is limited to in-frame clones, with some not included. In the table there are more than 4,500 clones, 95% to 98% of which are singletons. The specimen was naive CD8+ T cells from cord blood. These receptor sequences come from a newborn in good health.

About this clone itself: The same CDR3 arises from other DNA sequences in this sample as well. DNA for the CDR3: TGTGCCAGCAGTCGGGGGACAGAGGCCAACTATGGCTACACCTTC. This encodes CASSRGTEANYGYTF. The J gene is TRBJ1-2, the V gene TRBV27; TRBD1 aligns across 7 bases. V trimming: 5 bases; J trimming: 2 bases; junction bases outside the gene matches: 8. This CDR3 has 15 residues. Per the germline V gene, CDR1 is MNHEY and CDR2 is SMNVEV (reference sequence).

The chain joins TRBV15 to TRBJ2-5, with 7 bases fitting TRBD1. The V and J ends lost 4 bases and 4 bases, in that order; junction bases with no gene match: 9. The CDR3 spans 15 residues. CDR1 and CDR2 (germline): LNHNV, YYDKDF (reference sequence). Here the CDR3 DNA reads TGTGCCACCAGCACCGGCAGGGGGAACTCAGAGACCCAGTACTTC. Residues: CATSTGRGNSETQYF.

This sequence joins TRBV5-1 and TRBJ2-4; the match to TRBD2 covers 8 bases. CDR3 length: 14 amino acids. From germline, CDR1 is SGHRS and CDR2 YFSETQ. The J segment lost 4 bases and the V segment lost 0 bases, leaving 0 bases of the junction unmatched. The CDR3 reads CASSLERGKNIQYF. The CDR3 DNA is TGCGCCAGCAGCTTGGAGCGGGGGAAAAACATTCAGTACTTC. Variable domain in full (rest from reference TRBV5-1 and TRBJ2-4): KAGVTQTPRYLIKTRGQQVTLSCSPISGHRSVSWYQQTPGQGLQFLFEYFSETQRNKGNFPGRFSGRQFSNSRSEMNVSTLELGDSALYLCASSLERGKNIQYFGAGTRLSVL.

This clone was picked up one time. This chain joins TRBV7-2 and TRBJ2-4, with TRBD2 matching 7 bases. This CDR3 has 12 amino acids. V was clipped by 7 bases and J by 9 bases; unmatched bases: 6. Germline V lookup: CDR1 SGHTA, CDR2 FQGNSA. CDR3 protein: CASKGLEGIQYF. In DNA form, the CDR3 reads TGTGCCAGCAAAGGACTAGAAGGCATTCAGTACTTC.

V is TRBV9 and J is TRBJ2-1; TRBD2 matches at 9 bases. V dropped 4 bases and J dropped 2; count of bases not matched to a gene: 7. Germline V gives CDR1 SGDLS, CDR2 YYNGEE. The CDR3 is 16 residues long. Here the CDR3 DNA reads TGTGCCAGCAGCACCTCCGGACTAGCGACCTACAATGAGCAGTTCTTC. Translating gives CASSTSGLATYNEQFF.

V usage is TRBV6-5 and J usage is TRBJ1-1, with no clear D. The CDR3 runs to 13 residues. In germline, CDR1 is MNHEY, CDR2 SVGAGI. Trimming shortened V by 6 bases and J by 0 bases, and 8 bases separated the two germline ends. The CDR3 loop reads CASRAFMNTEAFF. Here the CDR3 DNA reads TGTGCCAGCAGAGCCTTCATGAACACTGAAGCTTTCTTT.

This clone was picked up a small number of times. CDR3 region: CASSQGTGDNSPLHF. The CDR3 DNA is TGCGCCAGCAGCCAAGGGACAGGGGATAATTCACCCCTCCACTTT. The V call is TRBV4-3, the J call TRBJ1-6; TRBD1 agrees at 9 bases. The CDR3 is made up of 15 amino acids. Germline CDR1 is LGHNA and CDR2 is YSLEER. With V trimmed by 1 base and J by 5 bases, 0 bases remained unmatched.

J is TRBJ2-2 and V is TRBV13; 8 positions agree with TRBD1. Trimming took 5 bases from V and 5 from J; bases not matched to a gene: 7. The CDR3 extends over 15 amino acids. Germline-derived CDR1 and CDR2 are PRHDT and FYEKMQ (reference sequence). As DNA, the CDR3 is TGTGCCAGCAGCCCGACAGGGGCCCGAACCGGGGAGCTGTTTTTT. This encodes CASSPTGARTGELFF.